One and the same sample provided the 27 T cell receptor beta chains below, sequenced in a study of cytomegalovirus exposure and HLA in healthy donors. Amplification used 60 Vbeta primers and 13 Jbeta primers. Clones were sequenced by immunoSEQ multiplex PCR, and TCRdb holds only the in-frame ones, with some missing. The sample has around 120,000 clones. Sequencing input: PBMCs. The receptors originated from a man between 18 and 29 years old in good health and CMV-seronegative.

The rearrangement joins TRBV7-2 to TRBJ2-5; D is unclear. The DNA end lines up better with TRBJ2-7; the J call may be wrong. Germline V CDR1 and CDR2: SGHTA, FQGNSA. The CDR3 totals 12 residues. CDR3 in amino acids: CASSQSSYEQYF. The CDR3 DNA sequence: TGTGCCAGCAGCCAAAGCTCCTACGAGCAGTACTTC.

The rearrangement joins TRBV18 to TRBJ1-5, with D possibly being TRBD1 (6 bases). The CDR3 sequence is 16 residues long. Looked up from germline, CDR1 is KGHSH and CDR2 is LQKENI. Trimming removed 3 bases from V and 0 bases from J, with 12 bases in between. The CDR3 loop is CASSPGQTDSNQPQHF. DNA of the CDR3: TGTGCCAGCTCACCCGGACAGACAGATAGCAATCAGCCCCAGCATTTT.

The V gene is TRBV6-5, the J gene TRBJ1-2; 7 bases map to TRBD1. The V segment lost 7 bases and the J segment 7 bases; nucleotides outside the gene matches: 9. CDR1 and CDR2 from the germline V gene are MNHEY and SVGAGI. This CDR3 spans 13 amino acids. The CDR3 DNA reads TGTGCCAGCACCTACCGACAGGGAGGTGGCTACACCTTC. This gives the protein CASTYRQGGGYTF.

The gene calls are TRBV5-1 and TRBJ1-1; no reliable D call. Germline V gene lookup returns CDR1 SGHRS and CDR2 YFSETQ. CDR3 length: 15 residues. Trimming took off 0 bases at V and 0 bases at J, with 9 bases between the two ends. The CDR3, as DNA: TGCGCCAGCAGCTTGGACGGGATCCTGAACACTGAAGCTTTCTTT. It yields the protein CASSLDGILNTEAFF.

V gene TRBV18 combines with J gene TRBJ2-2, with D possibly matching TRBD1 (6 bases). Germline V gene lookup returns CDR1 KGHSH and CDR2 LQKENI. Trimming pared 3 bases from V and 5 bases from J, leaving 10 bases between. The CDR3 runs to 14 residues. CDR3 amino acids: CASSPSQGTGELFF. The CDR3, as DNA: TGTGCCAGCTCACCGAGCCAGGGGACCGGGGAGCTGTTTTTT.

This rearrangement joins TRBV5-1 to TRBJ1-2; TRBD1 matches at 7 bases. The CDR3 covers 16 residues. Losses at the gene ends were 0 bases for V and 5 bases for J; bases not matched to a gene: 10. Germline V gene data show CDR1 as SGHRS and CDR2 as YFSETQ. In nucleotides, the CDR3 is TGCGCCAGCAGCTTGGTAGGGGGCGGAAGGGATTATGGCTACACCTTC. Translation: CASSLVGGGRDYGYTF.

The gene calls are TRBV9 and TRBJ1-1; D not certain. The CDR3 is made up of 15 amino acids. With 0 bases removed from V and 0 bases from J, the gap between germline ends came to 9 bases. Germline loops: CDR1 SGDLS, CDR2 YYNGEE. The CDR3 protein is CASSVVRDLNTEAFF. Here the CDR3 DNA reads TGTGCCAGCAGCGTAGTGAGGGATTTGAACACTGAAGCTTTCTTT.

A word on this clone: A junction end diverges from the germline sequence, so it may reflect a read error. The gene calls are TRBV7-7 and TRBJ2-2; 7 bases line up with TRBD1. The CDR3 is 18 amino acids. Germline CDR1 is SSHAT and CDR2 is FNYEAQ (reference sequence). The CDR3 region is CASSLLGTAGLNTGELFF. The CDR3 DNA reads as TGTGCTAGCAGCTTGTTGGGGACAGCAGGCCTGAACACCGGGGAGCTGTTTTTT.

The chain combines TRBV7-2 with TRBJ1-4; 12 bases map to TRBD1. Germline CDR1 is SGHTA and CDR2 is FQGNSA. V was clipped by 5 bases and J by 3 bases; unmatched bases: 10. CDR3 length: 18 amino acids. CDR3 amino acids: CASSPKGDRGPPNEKLFF. CDR3 bases: TGTGCCAGCAGCCCAAAGGGGGACAGGGGGCCTCCTAATGAAAAACTGTTTTTT.

The gene calls are TRBV15 and TRBJ1-6; D gene ambiguous. CDR3 size: 14 residues. In germline, CDR1 is LNHNV, CDR2 YYDKDF (reference sequence). The V end lost 1 base, the J end lost 9 bases, and 10 bases lay between the germline ends. CDR3 nucleotide sequence: TGTGCCACCAGCAGAGTAGGTCCGGGTTCACCCCTCCACTTT. Protein: CATSRVGPGSPLHF.

This chain connects TRBV5-1 to TRBJ2-7; 12 bases are shared with TRBD1. With 3 bases clipped from V and 2 bases from J, the junction kept 6 bases outside the gene matches. The germline CDR1 and CDR2 sequences are SGHRS and YFSETQ. CDR3 size: 16 residues. CDR3 residues: CASSSGQGAIAYEQYF. In DNA, the CDR3 is TGCGCCAGCAGCTCGGGACAGGGGGCGATCGCCTACGAGCAGTACTTC. Full variable domain (remainder filled in from reference TRBV5-1 and TRBJ2-7): KAGVTQTPRYLIKTRGQQVTLSCSPISGHRSVSWYQQTPGQGLQFLFEYFSETQRNKGNFPGRFSGRQFSNSRSEMNVSTLELGDSALYLCASSSGQGAIAYEQYFGPGTRLTVT.

This chain links TRBV10-3 with TRBJ1-1; TRBD1 aligns across 7 bases. The germline V gene encodes CDR1 ENHRY and CDR2 SYGVKD. The J segment lost 2 bases and the V segment lost 4 bases, leaving 4 bases of the junction unmatched. The CDR3 length is 14 residues. In DNA, the CDR3 is TGTGCCATCAGTGGGGACAGTCTTAACACTGAAGCTTTCTTT. Protein product: CAISGDSLNTEAFF.

V usage is TRBV7-9 and J usage is TRBJ1-2; 11 positions match TRBD1. After removal of 2 bases from V and 8 bases from J, the junction contained 7 bases not matched to a gene. Germline values: CDR1 SEHNR, CDR2 FQNEAQ (reference sequence). The CDR3 totals 15 residues. DNA for the CDR3: TGTGCCAGCAGCTTAAGAGGACAGGGGGCACGGGGCTACACCTTC. Amino acids: CASSLRGQGARGYTF.

This chain connects TRBV7-8 to TRBJ2-2; a possible D gene is TRBD2 (6 bases). Germline loops: CDR1 SGHVS, CDR2 FQNEAQ. The CDR3 runs to 17 residues. Trimming shortened V by 1 base and J by 7 bases, and 19 bases separated the two germline ends. The CDR3 nucleotides are TGTGCCAGCAGCTTAGTAACGGGGGAACCTACAAACGGGGAGCTGTTTTTT. This encodes CASSLVTGEPTNGELFF.

This chain links TRBV5-4 with TRBJ1-2; no clear D gene. The germline V gene encodes CDR1 SGHNT and CDR2 YYREEE (reference sequence). The CDR3 has 12 residues. With 5 bases removed from V and 6 bases from J, the gap between germline ends came to 11 bases. CDR3 sequence reads: CASRLPGDGYTF. DNA for the CDR3: TGTGCCAGCAGACTACCGGGAGATGGCTACACCTTC.

The J gene is TRBJ2-1, the V gene TRBV2; TRBD1 matches 8 bases. Germline CDR1 is SNHLY and CDR2 is FYNNEI. Trimming at V came to 6 bases and at J to 1 base, leaving 8 bases not matched to a gene. The CDR3 extends over 16 amino acids. CDR3 bases: TGTGCCAGCAGCGGTATACAGGGGGTATCCTACAATGAGCAGTTCTTC. Protein sequence: CASSGIQGVSYNEQFF.

This chain links TRBV27 with TRBJ2-5, with 8 nucleotides matching TRBD2. The length of the CDR3 is 19 residues. Germline CDR1 MNHEY, CDR2 SMNVEV (reference sequence). V was clipped by 5 bases and J by 1 base; unmatched bases: 18. The CDR3 reads CASSRTYGGGLTTQETQYF. In nucleotides, the CDR3 is TGTGCCAGCAGTCGTACGTACGGGGGGGGACTAACCACCCAAGAGACCCAGTACTTC.

The chain couples TRBV19 to TRBJ2-5, with a tentative D call TRBD1 (6 bases). V was trimmed by 8 bases and J by 4 bases, leaving 20 bases between them. This CDR3 has 15 amino acids. Germline assignment: CDR1 LNHDA and CDR2 SQIVND (reference sequence). CDR3 in amino acids: CASRSGATGRETQYF. As DNA, the CDR3 is TGTGCCAGTCGCTCCGGGGCCACAGGGCGAGAGACCCAGTACTTC.

The chain joins TRBV5-4 to TRBJ2-1; TRBD1 aligns across 9 bases. Germline trimming cut 4 bases from V and 9 bases from J; bases unmatched to any gene: 11. The germline V gene has CDR1 SGHNT and CDR2 YYREEE (reference sequence). The CDR3 spans 15 residues. CDR3 in amino acids: CASSPVGTGPAEQFF. Here the CDR3 DNA reads TGTGCCAGCAGCCCCGTCGGGACAGGGCCGGCTGAGCAGTTCTTC.

This sequence joins TRBV7-9 and TRBJ2-7, with TRBD2 matching over 10 bases. Germline trimming cut 5 bases from V and 4 bases from J; bases unmatched to any gene: 8. CDR3 length: 15 residues. The germline gives CDR1 SEHNR, CDR2 FQNEAQ (reference sequence). This CDR3 is CASSPFSGGPYEQYF. Written as DNA, the CDR3 is TGTGCCAGCAGCCCGTTTAGCGGGGGGCCGTACGAGCAGTACTTC.

V usage is TRBV4-1 and J usage is TRBJ2-7, with unresolved D. Germline CDR1 and CDR2: MGHRA and YSYEKL. V was cut by 4 bases and J by 2 bases, with 6 bases left in between. This CDR3 has 12 amino acids. The CDR3 nucleotides read TGCGCCAGCAGCCCTACCGCCTACGAGCAGTACTTC. Translated, it gives CASSPTAYEQYF.

V is TRBV11-2 and J is TRBJ1-1; tentative D call: TRBD1 (6 bases). V was shortened by 6 bases and J by 0 bases, with 11 bases between the two germline ends. The CDR3 sequence is 14 residues long. Germline lookup yields CDR1 SGHAT and CDR2 FQNNGV. CDR3 nucleotide sequence: TGTGCCAGCAGGGGGGCAGGGCTGAACACTGAAGCTTTCTTT. It translates to CASRGAGLNTEAFF.

The V gene is TRBV7-9, the J gene TRBJ1-2; 9 bases map to TRBD1. This CDR3 has 16 residues. Germline V CDR1 and CDR2: SEHNR, FQNEAQ (reference sequence). Trimming at V came to 2 bases and at J to 10 bases, leaving 14 bases not matched to a gene. The CDR3: CASSLSSGQGKSPYTF. The CDR3, as DNA: TGTGCCAGCAGCTTAAGCTCCGGACAGGGGAAAAGCCCCTACACCTTC.

The chain employs TRBV14 and TRBJ2-1; 10 positions match TRBD1. The V gene end was trimmed by 7 bases and the J gene end by 7 bases; junction bases not matched to a gene: 10. Germline loops: CDR1 SGHDN, CDR2 FVKESK. CDR3 length: 15 residues. In DNA form, the CDR3 reads TGTGCCAGCACCCTAGATAGGACAGGGGGAAATGAGCAGTTCTTC. Amino acid sequence: CASTLDRTGGNEQFF.

The V gene is TRBV5-1, the J gene TRBJ2-5; D unclear. The end of the DNA is better explained by TRBJ2-7, so the J call may be wrong. This CDR3 has 13 residues. The V gene's germline CDR1 is SGHRS and CDR2 YFSETQ. The CDR3 region is CASSSSDSYEQYF. CDR3 DNA: TGCGCCAGCAGCTCTTCCGACTCGTACGAGCAGTACTTC.

The rearrangement uses TRBV7-2 and TRBJ2-1, with D tentatively TRBD1 (5 bases). This CDR3 has 11 residues. The V end lost 5 bases, the J end lost 13 bases, and 12 bases lay between the germline ends. CDR1 and CDR2 (germline): SGHTA, FQGNSA. CDR3 residues: CASSPARGQFF. The CDR3 region has the DNA TGTGCCAGCAGCCCAGCAAGGGGTCAGTTCTTC.

The rearrangement joins TRBV30 to TRBJ1-5; tentatively, D is TRBD1 (6 bases). There are 13 residues in the CDR3. The germline V gene has CDR1 GTSNPN and CDR2 SVGIG (reference sequence). Trimming cost V 4 bases and J 4 bases, with 11 bases left between them. Here the CDR3 reads CAWKGGGNQPQHF. For the CDR3, the DNA is TGTGCCTGGAAAGGGGGAGGGAATCAGCCCCAGCATTTT.